The T cell receptor (beta chain) under discussion was sequenced for a study of cytomegalovirus exposure and HLA in healthy donors. Study conclusions and caveats: Among the most significant clusters, several appeared linked to common viral pathogens in a later analysis. The analysis excluded some indistinguishable V segments, including TRBV6-2 and TRBV6-3. Some TCR beta chains (164 of them) were listed as cytomegalovirus-associated.

Participants comprised healthy donors of bone marrow. V lost 2 bases to trimming and J lost 5 bases; unmatched junction nucleotides: 3. The CDR3 has 15 amino acids. Germline assignment: CDR1 MDHEN and CDR2 SYDVKM. In the case of this clone: Its antigen is undetermined. Likely a read error: the CDR3 ends without its conserved phenylalanine or tryptophan.

PCR primers comprised 60 Vbeta and 13 Jbeta primers. Libraries were prepared by immunoSEQ multiplex PCR; TCRdb keeps only in-frame clonotypes and omits some of them. The repertoire holds around 140,000 clones, 61% seen once, with around 1.9% in the top ten. The sample taken for sequencing was PBMCs. This clonotype was sampled from a male donor in good health and CMV-seronegative. The chain recombines TRBV28 with TRBJ2-2; TRBD1 matches 9 bases. The chain's CDR3 is CASSLGTGTTGELFL. The CDR3 bases are TGTGCCAGCAGTTTAGGGACAGGGACGACCGGGGAGCTGTTTCTT.